A single sample is the source of the 25 T cell receptor beta chains below, sequenced in a study of cytomegalovirus exposure and HLA in healthy donors. It was with 60 Vbeta and 13 Jbeta primers that the PCR ran. Repertoires were generated with immunoSEQ multiplex PCR, while TCRdb's copy carries only in-frame clones and drops some. The sample gives around 140,000 clones, 65% to 80% of which show up once; over 6.5% is in the top ten. Source material: PBMCs. The receptors originated from a man aged 30 to 39 in good health and CMV-seronegative.

The chain uses TRBV27 and TRBJ2-2; a possible D gene is TRBD1 (5 bases). Germline values: CDR1 MNHEY, CDR2 SMNVEV (reference sequence). This CDR3 has 20 residues. V was pared by 2 bases and J by 0 bases, with 22 bases between. CDR3 DNA: TGTGCCAGCAGTTTAATAGTGGGGCAGGGTGGTAGACCGAACACCGGGGAGCTGTTTTTT. Translation: CASSLIVGQGGRPNTGELFF.

The CDR3 coding sequence is TGTGCCAGTAGTCCTCCCCTTGAGTCGGGACAGAACTATGGCTACACCTTC. Its protein is CASSPPLESGQNYGYTF. This sequence joins TRBV19 and TRBJ1-2, with 7 bases fitting TRBD1. The length of the CDR3 is 17 residues. CDR1 and CDR2 from the germline V gene are LNHDA and SQIVND (reference sequence). The V segment lost 5 bases and the J segment 2 bases; nucleotides outside the gene matches: 14.

The rearrangement links TRBV5-1 to TRBJ2-5; 10 bases line up with TRBD1. The germline V gene encodes CDR1 SGHRS and CDR2 YFSETQ. The CDR3 sequence is 14 residues long. V lost 4 bases and J lost 3; bases outside the gene matches: 3. The CDR3 region has the DNA TGCGCCAGCAGCGAGGGGACAGGGGAAGAGACCCAGTACTTC. This gives the protein CASSEGTGEETQYF.

This chain connects TRBV30 to TRBJ1-1; TRBD1 aligns across 7 bases. From germline, CDR1 is GTSNPN and CDR2 SVGIG (reference sequence). The CDR3 length is 15 residues. V shed 2 bases and J 5 bases; nucleotides not matched to a gene: 11. The CDR3 DNA follows: TGTGCCTGGAGTAGACAGGGCACCACGCAAACTGAAGCTTTCTTT. Protein product: CAWSRQGTTQTEAFF.

The V call is TRBV5-1, the J call TRBJ2-7, with a tentative D call TRBD1 (6 bases). The V end lost 4 bases, the J end lost 5 bases, and 19 bases lay between the germline ends. The CDR3 runs 15 residues. CDR1 and CDR2 from the germline V gene are SGHRS and YFSETQ. Written as DNA, the CDR3 is TGCGCCAGCAGCCTACAGGGTAGCAATTGGGACGAGCAGTACTTC. Translated: CASSLQGSNWDEQYF.

The genes are TRBV19 and TRBJ1-2, with D hard to call. Trimming left V 7 bases short and J 4 bases short, with 16 bases between. This CDR3 spans 14 amino acids. Germline loops: CDR1 LNHDA, CDR2 SQIVND (reference sequence). DNA of the CDR3: TGTGCCAGTACCAGTGGGAGGGCAGTCTATGGCTACACCTTC. This translates into CASTSGRAVYGYTF.

The chain has TRBV9 and TRBJ1-5, with D unresolved. The V gene's germline CDR1 is SGDLS and CDR2 YYNGEE. V shed 3 bases and J shed 1 base, with 5 bases lying between them. CDR3 length equals 13 residues. The CDR3 protein is CASSAESNQPQHF. As DNA, the CDR3 is TGTGCCAGCAGCGCAGAAAGCAATCAGCCCCAGCATTTT.

This clone was picked up a small number of times. The chain carries TRBV30 and TRBJ1-2; maybe TRBD1 (5 bases). The germline CDR1 and CDR2 sequences are GTSNPN and SVGIG (reference sequence). This CDR3 has 14 residues. The V end was cut by 0 bases, the J end by 8 bases, with 16 bases between. The CDR3: CAWSVGGGRPGYTF. DNA of the CDR3: TGTGCCTGGAGTGTGGGGGGTGGAAGGCCCGGCTACACCTTC.

The gene calls are TRBV30 and TRBJ2-7; D remains ambiguous. The CDR3 runs 15 residues. The germline V gene has CDR1 GTSNPN and CDR2 SVGIG (reference sequence). The V end lost 4 bases, the J end lost 6 bases, and 22 bases lay between the germline ends. CDR3 protein: CAWTYGSSLFGEQYF. In nucleotides, the CDR3 is TGTGCCTGGACCTATGGTAGCTCGCTCTTCGGCGAGCAGTACTTC.

V usage is TRBV6-5 and J usage is TRBJ2-1, with TRBD2 identical over 8 bases. This CDR3 contains 15 residues. Germline trimming cut 0 bases from V and 8 bases from J; bases unmatched to any gene: 6. Germline values: CDR1 MNHEY, CDR2 SVGAGI. The CDR3 loop is CASSYSVGGADEQFF. The CDR3 nucleotides are TGTGCCAGCAGTTACTCCGTCGGGGGGGCAGATGAGCAGTTCTTC.

This clone has just one count. V and J are TRBV6-6 and TRBJ2-3, with D tentatively TRBD1 (5 bases). Deletions cut 10 bases from V and 8 bases from J, with 16 bases between. The germline CDR1 and CDR2 sequences are MNHNY and SVGAGI (reference sequence). This CDR3 is built from 12 residues. This chain's CDR3 is CATYLQGSTQYF. DNA of the CDR3: TGTGCCACGTACCTGCAGGGAAGTACGCAGTATTTT.

The chain employs TRBV28 and TRBJ1-5; 9 bases match TRBD1. The V gene end was trimmed by 5 bases and the J gene end by 7 bases; junction bases not matched to a gene: 0. CDR1 is MDHEN and CDR2 is SYDVKM in the germline V gene. This CDR3 spans 12 amino acids. For the CDR3, the DNA is TGTGCCAGCAGTGACAGGGGGCAGCCCCAGCATTTT. Its protein is CASSDRGQPQHF.

This clone was seen a handful of times. The CDR3 here is CASSVATETGASSGNTIYF. The CDR3 DNA sequence: TGTGCCAGCAGCGTAGCTACGGAGACAGGGGCCAGCTCTGGAAACACCATATATTTT. This chain connects TRBV9 to TRBJ1-3; TRBD1 matches at 8 bases. CDR1 SGDLS and CDR2 YYNGEE come from the germline V gene. The CDR3 is made up of 19 amino acids. V was clipped by 0 bases and J by 0 bases; unmatched bases: 11.

This clone was seen just once. This chain uses TRBV7-6 with TRBJ1-1; 7 bases match TRBD1. The germline CDR1 and CDR2 sequences are SGHVS and FNYEAQ. Losses at the gene ends were 5 bases for V and 7 bases for J; bases not matched to a gene: 19. The CDR3 contains 17 residues. The CDR3: CASSQGRKGAALGEAFF. The CDR3 DNA sequence: TGTGCCAGCAGCCAGGGTCGCAAGGGGGCGGCTTTGGGTGAAGCTTTCTTT.

This chain connects TRBV10-2 to TRBJ1-3; D perhaps matches TRBD1 (5 bases). V was trimmed by 3 bases and J by 0 bases, leaving 6 bases between them. This CDR3 is built from 14 residues. Germline loops: CDR1 WSHSY, CDR2 SAAADI. The CDR3: CASSDQGSGNTIYF. The DNA for the CDR3 is TGCGCCAGCAGTGACCAGGGCTCTGGAAACACCATATATTTT.

This sequence joins TRBV28 and TRBJ2-2; tentative D call: TRBD1 (6 bases). The CDR3 length is 15 residues. Germline V gene data show CDR1 as MDHEN and CDR2 as SYDVKM. Trimming pared 4 bases from V and 5 bases from J, leaving 14 bases between. DNA for the CDR3: TGTGCCAGCAGTTCGAATGGCCAGGGGACCGGGGAGCTGTTTTTT. It is translated as CASSSNGQGTGELFF.

V usage is TRBV5-6 and J usage is TRBJ2-7; 8 bases are shared with TRBD2. The CDR3 is 13 amino acids. The germline V gene encodes CDR1 SGHDT and CDR2 YYEEEE. Trimming at V came to 4 bases and at J to 5 bases, leaving 5 bases not matched to a gene. Here the CDR3 DNA reads TGTGCCAGCAGCCCGGGGGGGCCAAACGAGCAGTACTTC. Translated: CASSPGGPNEQYF. The whole variable domain, filled in from reference TRBV5-6 and TRBJ2-7, reads DAGVTQSPTHLIKTRGQQVTLRCSPKSGHDTVSWYQQALGQGPQFIFQYYEEEERQRGNFPDRFSGHQFPNYSSELNVNALLLGDSALYLCASSPGGPNEQYFGPGTRLTVT.

V gene TRBV4-2 combines with J gene TRBJ1-1; D unclear. CDR1 and CDR2 from the germline V gene are LGHNA and YNFKEQ. The CDR3 covers 13 residues. V was trimmed by 1 base and J by 7 bases, leaving 10 bases between them. The CDR3 reads CASSQGATVEAFF. The CDR3 DNA sequence: TGTGCCAGCAGCCAAGGAGCGACTGTTGAAGCTTTCTTT.

The chain links TRBV6-1 to TRBJ2-5; D is unclear. The CDR3 covers 10 residues. V was trimmed by 7 bases and J by 5 bases, leaving 5 bases between them. Germline V CDR1 and CDR2: MNHNS, SASEGT. The chain's CDR3 is CASMGETQYF. The CDR3, as DNA: TGTGCCAGCATGGGCGAGACCCAGTACTTC.

V is TRBV28 and J is TRBJ2-3, with 12 bases aligning to TRBD2. The CDR3 is 14 residues long. V gave up 6 bases and J gave up 6 bases; unmatched junction bases: 4. Germline V lookup: CDR1 MDHEN, CDR2 SYDVKM. CDR3: CASRPSGGADTQYF. The CDR3 nucleotides are TGTGCCAGCAGACCTAGCGGGGGGGCGGATACGCAGTATTTT.

V and J are TRBV11-2 and TRBJ2-7, with unresolved D. The CDR3 totals 16 residues. CDR1 and CDR2 from the germline V gene are SGHAT and FQNNGV. Trimming took off 1 base at V and 2 bases at J, with 15 bases between the two ends. The CDR3 here is CASSLGPSRGAYEQYF. The CDR3 DNA is TGTGCCAGCAGCTTAGGTCCCTCGCGAGGCGCCTACGAGCAGTACTTC.

This clone was counted once. The CDR3 reads CASSFGTTSSYNEQFF. CDR3 nucleotide sequence: TGTGCCAGCAGCTTTGGAACTACGAGTTCCTACAATGAGCAGTTCTTC. The chain couples TRBV11-1 to TRBJ2-1; no clear D. Trimming left V 3 bases short and J 1 base short, with 13 bases between. The germline CDR1 and CDR2 sequences are SGHAT and FQDESV (reference sequence). This CDR3 has 16 amino acids. Full variable domain (remainder filled in from reference TRBV11-1 and TRBJ2-1): EAEVAQSPRYKITEKSQAVAFWCDPISGHATLYWYRQILGQGPELLVQFQDESVVDDSQLPKDRFSAERLKGVDSTLKIQPAELGDSAMYLCASSFGTTSSYNEQFFGPGTRLTVL.

J is TRBJ1-1 and V is TRBV4-1; 8 bases fit TRBD1. The CDR3 length is 15 residues. Unmatched junction bases numbered 9, after V lost 3 bases and J lost 6 bases. The germline gives CDR1 MGHRA, CDR2 YSYEKL. CDR3: CASSHGQGAKAEAFF. The CDR3 DNA sequence: TGCGCCAGCAGCCATGGACAGGGTGCTAAGGCTGAAGCTTTCTTT.

The V call is TRBV9, the J call TRBJ2-7; 9 nucleotides match TRBD2. CDR1 and CDR2 (germline): SGDLS, YYNGEE. J was trimmed by 2 bases and V by 3 bases; bases with no gene match: 12. This CDR3 region has 17 residues. CDR3 region: CASSGGTGTSSTYEQYF. CDR3 nucleotide sequence: TGTGCCAGCAGCGGGGGAACCGGGACTAGCAGCACCTACGAGCAGTACTTC.

The chain links TRBV9 to TRBJ2-7; tentative D call: TRBD1 (5 bases). Trimming cost V 4 bases and J 6 bases, with 17 bases left between them. The CDR3 extends over 14 amino acids. The V gene's germline CDR1 is SGDLS and CDR2 YYNGEE. CDR3 bases: TGTGCCAGCAGCCAGCAAGGGGCGAAGGCCGAGCAGTACTTC. It encodes CASSQQGAKAEQYF.